This TCR beta chain was captured by sequencing in a study of T-cell memory formation after mild COVID-19. Study-level information: The study found TCR clusters largely donor specific.

With respect to this clonotype: The target antigen is unknown.

This CDR3 region has 13 residues. Looked up from germline, CDR1 is ENHRY and CDR2 is SYGVKD. Trimming took off 3 bases at V and 0 bases at J, with 6 bases between the two ends. 5'RACE with constant-segment primers yielded barcoded, UMI-tagged TCR alpha and TCR beta cDNA libraries. TCRdb called the 5' RACE reads again in MiXCR, with one record for every CDR3 protein. Seen here are fewer than 700,000 distinct CDR3 sequences, more than 15% observed once, and the top ten hold around 12%. Study outcomes and limitations: Within pre-infection memory, some responding clones were found, suggesting cross-reactive memory joined. Contracting CD4+ clones lay largely in CM and EM, with CD8+ ones residing in EMRA.

Specimen: PBMCs or a T cell subset sorted from them (not recorded which). V and J are TRBV10-3 and TRBJ2-7; no reliable D call. The clonotype comes from an adult woman who had mild COVID-19 (a few samples of this study predate the infection). Cell type and time point are not known. The CDR3 bases are TGTGCCATCAGTGATGTTCTCTCCTACGAGCAGTACTTC. It encodes CAISDVLSYEQYF.